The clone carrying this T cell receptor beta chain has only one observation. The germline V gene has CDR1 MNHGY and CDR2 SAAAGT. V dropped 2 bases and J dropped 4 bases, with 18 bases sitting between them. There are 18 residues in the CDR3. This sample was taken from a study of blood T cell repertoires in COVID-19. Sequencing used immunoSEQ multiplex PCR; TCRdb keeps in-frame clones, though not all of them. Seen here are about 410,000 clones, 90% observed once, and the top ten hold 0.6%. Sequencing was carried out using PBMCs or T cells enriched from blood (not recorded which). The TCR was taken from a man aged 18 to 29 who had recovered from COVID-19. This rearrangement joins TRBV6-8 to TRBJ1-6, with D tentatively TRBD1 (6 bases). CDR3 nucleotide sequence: TGTGCCAGCAGTTACACGGCTAGACAGGAGGAATATAATTCACCCCTCCACTTT. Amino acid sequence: CASSYTARQEEYNSPLHF.